These 24 T cell receptor beta chains were sequenced from one sample in a study of regulatory T cells in long-lasting Graves disease. Through Arm-PCR of CDR3 regions and iRepertoire HTBI primers, TCR beta libraries were built. Each CDR3 protein gets one entry after TCRdb re-called the multiplex PCR reads with MiXCR. This sample has under 250,000 distinct CDR3 sequences; over 20% occur once, and the top ten carry approximately 14%. Sample time point: newly diagnosed GD, antithyroid drugs for less than 3 months. There was RNA extracted from PBMCs, and the TCR library was made from it. The starting material was peripheral blood mononuclear cells (PBMCs), obtained at new diagnosis, from a patient treated with antithyroid drugs. The receptors stem from a female donor with Graves disease.

This clonotype was seen at least ten times. This sequence joins TRBV15 and TRBJ2-5, with D maybe TRBD2 (6 bases). There are 15 residues in the CDR3. Germline V gene sequence: CDR1 LNHNV, CDR2 YYDKDF (reference sequence). Trimming took off 3 bases at V and 2 bases at J, with 13 bases between the two ends. The CDR3 sequence is CATSSDMGLQETQYF. Written as DNA, the CDR3 is TGTGCCACCAGCAGTGATATGGGACTTCAAGAGACCCAGTACTTC.

The rearrangement links TRBV28 to TRBJ1-5; TRBD1 agrees at 7 bases. Germline values: CDR1 MDHEN, CDR2 SYDVKM. This CDR3 is 14 amino acids long. V was pared by 2 bases and J by 11 bases, with 9 bases of the junction left unmatched. The CDR3 is CASSLRTGGGSQHF. CDR3 in DNA: TGTGCCAGCAGTTTACGGACAGGCGGTGGGTCCCAGCATTTT.

In its sample, this clonotype was seen a few times. A much larger clonotype is one base distant, so this may be a read error. The rearrangement joins TRBV4-1 to TRBJ2-5; D perhaps matches TRBD2 (6 bases). Trimming stripped 5 bases from V and 5 bases from J, with 15 bases between. This CDR3 comprises 14 residues. Germline V gene data show CDR1 as MGHRA and CDR2 as YSYEKL. The CDR3 DNA reads TGCGCCAGCAGCTCGGGGGAGCGTGGGGAGACCCAGTACTTC. Its protein product is CASSSGERGETQYF.

J is TRBJ2-3 and V is TRBV27; 9 bases are shared with TRBD1. Losses at the gene ends were 4 bases for V and 7 bases for J; bases not matched to a gene: 15. This CDR3 has 17 amino acids. Germline V gives CDR1 MNHEY, CDR2 SMNVEV (reference sequence). The DNA of the CDR3 is TGTGCCAGCAGTTCCGACCGCCGGGACAGGGATTTTAATACGCAGTATTTT. Its protein is CASSSDRRDRDFNTQYF.

The V and J genes are TRBV20-1 and TRBJ1-6; a possible D gene is TRBD1 (5 bases). V gave up 3 bases and J gave up 6 bases, with 12 bases separating them. Germline V gene data show CDR1 as DFQATT and CDR2 as SNEGSKA (reference sequence). The CDR3 totals 14 residues. This CDR3 reads CSASPGHTNSPLHF. The CDR3 DNA is TGCAGTGCTAGCCCTGGACATACTAATTCACCCCTCCACTTT.

The sample holds many counts of this clonotype. The junction does not match germline at one end; this may be a read error. This sequence joins TRBV5-5 and TRBJ1-1; the match to TRBD1 covers 7 bases. Germline assignment: CDR1 SGHKS and CDR2 YYEKEE (reference sequence). The CDR3 covers 17 residues. The CDR3 nucleotides are TGCGCCAGCAGCTCACCGACAGGGATCAACATGAACACTGAAGCTTTCTTT. Translated, it gives CASSSPTGINMNTEAFF.

This clonotype has at least ten counts. The V and J genes are TRBV9 and TRBJ2-1; TRBD1 aligns across 10 bases. Germline loops: CDR1 SGDLS, CDR2 YYNGEE. The CDR3 spans 15 residues. The trim removed 2 bases at V and 6 bases at J, leaving 5 bases unmatched. CDR3 nucleotides: TGTGCCAGCAGCGTCGGGACAGGGGAGGGCAATGAGCAGTTCTTC. Translating gives CASSVGTGEGNEQFF.

This clonotype was recorded at least ten times. CDR3 residues: CATSDSPVDNEQFF. As DNA, the CDR3 is TGTGCCACCAGTGATTCCCCAGTTGACAATGAGCAGTTCTTC. The gene calls are TRBV24-1 and TRBJ2-1; D ambiguous. V was clipped by 2 bases and J by 5 bases, with 9 bases between them. Germline assignment: CDR1 KGHDR and CDR2 SFDVKD. CDR3 length equals 14 residues.

This clonotype has ten or more counts. The rearrangement uses TRBV3-1 and TRBJ2-1; D perhaps matches TRBD1 (5 bases). This CDR3 comprises 17 residues. Germline V gene lookup returns CDR1 LGHDT and CDR2 YNNKEL (reference sequence). The V gene lost 0 bases and the J gene lost 4 bases, with 16 bases spanning the gap. DNA of the CDR3: TGTGCCAGCAGCCAAGAGTCGAGGCCAGGGCCGTACAATGAGCAGTTCTTC. This encodes CASSQESRPGPYNEQFF.

Many counts were recorded for this clonotype. V is TRBV20-1 and J is TRBJ1-2; TRBD1 matches 7 bases. Germline trimming cut 4 bases from V and 3 bases from J; bases unmatched to any gene: 5. The CDR3 extends over 13 amino acids. Germline V gene lookup returns CDR1 DFQATT and CDR2 SNEGSKA (reference sequence). The CDR3 sequence: CSAKLTGDYGYTF. The CDR3 DNA follows: TGCAGTGCTAAATTAACAGGGGACTATGGCTACACCTTC.

The rearrangement uses TRBV19 and TRBJ2-3, with 9 bases identical to TRBD1. Germline V gene lookup returns CDR1 LNHDA and CDR2 SQIVND (reference sequence). With V trimmed by 11 bases and J by 1 base, 4 bases remained unmatched. This CDR3 has 13 amino acids. This CDR3 is CAARTGGTDTQYF. The CDR3 DNA is TGTGCCGCCCGGACAGGGGGCACAGATACGCAGTATTTT.

This chain connects TRBV12-3 or TRBV12-4 to TRBJ2-3; 7 bases are shared with TRBD1. The CDR3 contains 16 residues. Losses at the gene ends were 3 bases for V and 0 bases for J; bases not matched to a gene: 6. CDR3 nucleotide sequence: TGTGCCAGCAGTTTGCCACAGGGGCCTAGCACAGATACGCAGTATTTT. Residues: CASSLPQGPSTDTQYF.

This clonotype was recorded at least ten times. This chain connects TRBV29-1 to TRBJ2-1, with 8 nucleotides matching TRBD2. CDR1 is SQVTM, CDR2 ANQGSEA, per germline. The length of the CDR3 is 16 residues. The V and J ends lost 0 bases and 4 bases, in that order; junction bases with no gene match: 8. In DNA form, the CDR3 reads TGCAGCGTTGAAGATCTTCGAGCGGGAGTTTACAATGAGCAGTTCTTC. Protein sequence: CSVEDLRAGVYNEQFF.

The J gene is TRBJ2-7, the V gene TRBV20-1; 7 bases map to TRBD1. Losses at the gene ends were 4 bases for V and 0 bases for J; bases not matched to a gene: 9. Germline V gene data show CDR1 as DFQATT and CDR2 as SNEGSKA (reference sequence). The CDR3 spans 15 residues. The chain's CDR3 is CSATDPGQSSYEQYF. Here the CDR3 DNA reads TGCAGTGCTACCGATCCGGGACAGAGCTCCTACGAGCAGTACTTC.

This clonotype has ten or more counts. V gene TRBV3-1 combines with J gene TRBJ1-6, with 8 nucleotides matching TRBD1. With 4 bases clipped from V and 7 bases from J, the junction kept 9 bases outside the gene matches. Germline CDR1 and CDR2: LGHDT and YNNKEL (reference sequence). This CDR3 has 16 amino acids. The CDR3 reads CASSPGQGLLNSPLHF. For the CDR3, the DNA is TGTGCCAGCAGCCCCGGACAGGGTTTACTAAATTCACCCCTCCACTTT.

This clonotype was seen ten or more times. The CDR3 is CASSFVFKDEQFF. The CDR3 DNA is TGTGCCAGCAGTTTCGTCTTTAAGGATGAGCAGTTCTTC. J is TRBJ2-1 and V is TRBV27; D uncertain. Trimming stripped 3 bases from V and 8 bases from J, with 11 bases between. CDR1 and CDR2 from the germline V gene are MNHEY and SMNVEV (reference sequence). The CDR3 runs to 13 residues.

Comments on this clonotype: A far larger clone lies a single base away; this is likely a read error. The chain links TRBV7-3 to TRBJ2-3; D may be TRBD2 (6 bases). The J call may not be correct, given that the DNA end is closer to TRBJ2-1. The CDR3 spans 14 residues. The germline CDR1 and CDR2 sequences are SGHTA and FQGTGA. The CDR3 sequence: CASSSSWRESEQFF. The CDR3 DNA sequence: TGTGCCAGCAGCTCCTCGTGGAGGGAGAGTGAGCAGTTCTTC.

Note on this clonotype: This sequence may be a read error, since a much larger clone differs from it by one base. The V and J genes are TRBV29-1 and TRBJ2-7, with D uncertain. The V and J ends lost 7 bases and 2 bases respectively, with 18 bases between them. This CDR3 contains 14 residues. Germline V gene lookup returns CDR1 SQVTM and CDR2 ANQGSEA. The CDR3 bases are TGCAGCGACAGCAGGTGGCGCAGCCCCTACGAGCAGTACTTC. Its translation is CSDSRWRSPYEQYF.

This sequence joins TRBV28 and TRBJ2-2; 12 nucleotides line up with TRBD2. Germline V CDR1 and CDR2: MDHEN, SYDVKM. V lost 4 bases and J lost 3; bases outside the gene matches: 9. The CDR3 length is 18 residues. CDR3 coding DNA: TGTGCCAGCAGTTCAACCGGGACTAGCGGGCCCTACACCGGGGAGCTGTTTTTT. As protein: CASSSTGTSGPYTGELFF.

This clonotype was seen a handful of times. The chain is built from TRBV20-1 and TRBJ2-7; D is perhaps TRBD2 (5 bases). This CDR3 comprises 13 residues. V shed 5 bases and J shed 1 base, with 12 bases lying between them. Germline V gene sequence: CDR1 DFQATT, CDR2 SNEGSKA (reference sequence). CDR3 protein: CSAGPSGSYEQYF. The CDR3 DNA follows: TGCAGTGCTGGGCCCTCGGGATCCTACGAGCAGTACTTC.

This clonotype was seen many times. The chain couples TRBV12-3 or TRBV12-4 to TRBJ2-7, with 7 bases identical to TRBD1. The junction had 6 bases not matched to a gene; V was cut back by 7 bases and J by 0 bases. This CDR3 spans 14 amino acids. This chain's CDR3 is CASTFGQASYEQYF. The CDR3 region has the DNA TGTGCCAGCACTTTCGGACAGGCCTCCTACGAGCAGTACTTC.

This clonotype was seen ten or more times. This sequence joins TRBV5-1 and TRBJ2-7, with no clear D. CDR1 and CDR2 from the germline V gene are SGHRS and YFSETQ. Trimming shortened V by 3 bases and J by 3 bases, and 7 bases separated the two germline ends. The CDR3 runs to 12 residues. Here the CDR3 reads CASSSQFYEQYF. The CDR3 DNA sequence: TGCGCCAGCAGCTCTCAGTTCTACGAGCAGTACTTC.

This clonotype was picked up many times. The J gene is TRBJ2-7, the V gene TRBV12-3 or TRBV12-4, with 8 bases identical to TRBD1. This CDR3 has 15 amino acids. V dropped 4 bases and J dropped 2; count of bases not matched to a gene: 7. CDR3 residues: CASSSRWTGTYEQYF. The CDR3 DNA reads as TGTGCCAGCAGTTCTCGCTGGACAGGGACCTACGAGCAGTACTTC.

In its sample, this clonotype was seen a few times. A much bigger clone sits one base away, suggesting this may be a read error. Without the conserved terminal phenylalanine or tryptophan, this CDR3 likely stems from a read error. The J gene is TRBJ1-2, the V gene TRBV20-1; 7 bases fit TRBD1. V shed 5 bases and J 7 bases; nucleotides not matched to a gene: 13. CDR3 length: 14 amino acids. The germline gives CDR1 DFQATT, CDR2 SNEGSKA (reference sequence). The chain's CDR3 is CSASGGEGASGYTS. The CDR3 region has the DNA TGCAGTGCTTCAGGGGGGGAGGGGGCGAGTGGCTACACCTCC.